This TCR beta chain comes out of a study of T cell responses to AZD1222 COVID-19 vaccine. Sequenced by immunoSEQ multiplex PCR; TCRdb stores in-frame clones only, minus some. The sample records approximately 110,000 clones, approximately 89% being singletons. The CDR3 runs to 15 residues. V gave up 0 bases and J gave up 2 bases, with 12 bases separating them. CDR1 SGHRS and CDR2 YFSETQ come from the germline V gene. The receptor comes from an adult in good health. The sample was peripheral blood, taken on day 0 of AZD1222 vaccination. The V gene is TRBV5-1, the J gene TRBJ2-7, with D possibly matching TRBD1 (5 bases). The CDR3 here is CASSLESGQPYEQYF. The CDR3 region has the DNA TGCGCCAGCAGCTTGGAGTCAGGGCAACCCTACGAGCAGTACTTC. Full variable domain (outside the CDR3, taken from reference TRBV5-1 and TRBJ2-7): KAGVTQTPRYLIKTRGQQVTLSCSPISGHRSVSWYQQTPGQGLQFLFEYFSETQRNKGNFPGRFSGRQFSNSRSEMNVSTLELGDSALYLCASSLESGQPYEQYFGPGTRLTVT.